This TCR beta chain was sequenced during a study of Graves' ophthalmopathy and Graves' hyperthyroidism. Study summary: Peripheral blood sampling preceded any treatment and occurred at initial diagnosis. Study-wide findings and caveats: Blood also harbored most expanded thyroid clonotypes above 0.001 frequency.

Ophthalmopathy was moderately-to-severely active, CAS at least 3, NOSPECS at least 4, lasting under 3 months. Diagnoses were established from clinical symptoms, serum thyroxine, TRAb, thyroid ultrasound and orbital computed tomography. Regarding this clonotype: Antigen unknown.

Amplification from RNA transcripts yielded the TCR beta CDR3 regions. An opening RT-PCR round employed HTBI primers and preceded a second-round multiplex PCR. TCRdb called the multiplex PCR reads again in MiXCR, with one record for every CDR3 protein. The table lists approximately 700,000 distinct CDR3 sequences, around 40% of them singletons. The source is an adult man with Graves' ophthalmopathy. The sequenced material came from peripheral blood.

CDR3 in amino acids: CASSLKTSGRGETQYF. Written as DNA, the CDR3 is TGTGCCAGCAGCTTGAAAACTAGCGGGAGGGGGGAGACCCAGTACTTC. The J gene is TRBJ2-5, the V gene TRBV7-9; 13 bases agree with TRBD2. J was trimmed by 5 bases and V by 3 bases; bases with no gene match: 6. The CDR3 sequence is 16 residues long. Germline-derived CDR1 and CDR2 are SEHNR and FQNEAQ (reference sequence).